This TCR beta chain is from a study of Graves' ophthalmopathy and Graves' hyperthyroidism. Germline assignment: CDR1 MNHEY and CDR2 SVGAGI. The CDR3 is made up of 14 amino acids. V lost 0 bases, J lost 6 bases, and 12 bases lay in between. It was on clinical symptoms, serum thyroxine, TRAb, thyroid ultrasound and orbital computed tomography that diagnosis relied. In this sample, this clonotype turned up many times. Scientists amplified the TCR beta CDR3 regions from RNA transcripts. First-round RT-PCR with HTBI primers preceded a second-round multiplex PCR. TCRdb called the multiplex PCR reads again in MiXCR, with one record for every CDR3 protein. The table has approximately 410,000 distinct CDR3 sequences, 15% seen once.

This chain uses TRBV6-5 with TRBJ2-7; D uncertain. The sequenced material came from peripheral blood. The TCR originated in a woman in her late teens or twenties with stable Graves' hyperthyroidism. CDR3 sequence: CASSYSPPFTEQYF. DNA of the CDR3: TGTGCCAGCAGTTACTCCCCTCCTTTCACCGAGCAGTACTTC.